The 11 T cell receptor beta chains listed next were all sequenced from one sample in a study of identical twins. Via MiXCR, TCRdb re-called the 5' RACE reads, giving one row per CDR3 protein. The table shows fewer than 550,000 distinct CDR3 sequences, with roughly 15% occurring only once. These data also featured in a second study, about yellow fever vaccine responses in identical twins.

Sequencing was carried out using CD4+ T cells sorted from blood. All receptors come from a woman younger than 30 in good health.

The CDR3 sequence is CASSLPNEKLFF. The DNA for the CDR3 is TGTGCCAGCAGCTTACCTAATGAAAAACTGTTTTTT. The chain employs TRBV7-8 and TRBJ1-4; D is uncertain. Trimming took off 2 bases at V and 3 bases at J, with 1 base between the two ends. There are 12 residues in the CDR3. Germline V CDR1 and CDR2: SGHVS, FQNEAQ. The full variable domain, rest sourced from reference TRBV7-8 and TRBJ1-4, is GAGVSQSPRYKVAKRGQDVALRCDPISGHVSLFWYQQALGQGPEFLTYFQNEAQLDKSGLPSDRFFAERPEGSVSTLKIQRTQQEDSAVYLCASSLPNEKLFFGSGTQLSVL.

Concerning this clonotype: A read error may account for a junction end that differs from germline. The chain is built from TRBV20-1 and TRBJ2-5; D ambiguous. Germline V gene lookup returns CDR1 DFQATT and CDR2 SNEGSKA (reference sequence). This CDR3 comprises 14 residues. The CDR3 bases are TGCAGTGCTAGAGTCCCCAGGATCCAAGAGACCCTGTACTTC. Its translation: CSARVPRIQETLYF.

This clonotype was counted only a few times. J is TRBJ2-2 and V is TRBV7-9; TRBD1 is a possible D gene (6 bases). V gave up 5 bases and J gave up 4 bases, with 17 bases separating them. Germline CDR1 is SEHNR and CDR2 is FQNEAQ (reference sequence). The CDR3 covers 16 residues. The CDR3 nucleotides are TGTGCCAGCAGCGTTGTTGTCAGGGGTAGCACCGGGGAGCTGTTTTTT. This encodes CASSVVVRGSTGELFF.

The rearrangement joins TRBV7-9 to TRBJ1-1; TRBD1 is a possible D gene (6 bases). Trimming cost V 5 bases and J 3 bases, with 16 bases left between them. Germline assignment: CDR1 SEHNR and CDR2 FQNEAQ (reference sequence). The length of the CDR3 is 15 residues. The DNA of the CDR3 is TGTGCCAGCAGCCGAAACAGGGATAGGGACACTGAAGCTTTCTTT. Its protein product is CASSRNRDRDTEAFF.

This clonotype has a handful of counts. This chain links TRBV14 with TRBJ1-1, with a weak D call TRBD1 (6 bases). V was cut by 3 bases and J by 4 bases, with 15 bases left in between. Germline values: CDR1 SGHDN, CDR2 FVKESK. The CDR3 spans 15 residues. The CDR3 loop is CASSHQGQRLTEAFF. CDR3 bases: TGTGCCAGCAGCCACCAAGGACAGAGACTCACTGAAGCTTTCTTT.

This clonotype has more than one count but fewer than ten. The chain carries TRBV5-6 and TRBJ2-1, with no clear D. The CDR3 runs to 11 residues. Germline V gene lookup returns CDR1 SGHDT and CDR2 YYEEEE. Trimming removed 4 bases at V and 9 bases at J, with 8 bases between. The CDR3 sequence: CASSRRSEQFF. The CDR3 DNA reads TGTGCCAGCAGCCGGCGGTCTGAGCAGTTCTTC.

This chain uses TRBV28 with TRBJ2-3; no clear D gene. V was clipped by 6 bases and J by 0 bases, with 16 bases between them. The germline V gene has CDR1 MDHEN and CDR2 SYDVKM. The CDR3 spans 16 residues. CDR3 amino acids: CASRTPQTASTDTQYF. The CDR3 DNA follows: TGTGCCAGCAGGACTCCTCAGACCGCTAGCACAGATACGCAGTATTTT.

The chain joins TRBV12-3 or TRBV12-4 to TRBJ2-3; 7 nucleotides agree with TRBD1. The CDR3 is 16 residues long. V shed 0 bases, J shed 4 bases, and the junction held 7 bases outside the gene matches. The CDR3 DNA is TGTGCCAGCAGTTTAGCGGTCACAGGGGTATCAGATACGCAGTATTTT. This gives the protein CASSLAVTGVSDTQYF.

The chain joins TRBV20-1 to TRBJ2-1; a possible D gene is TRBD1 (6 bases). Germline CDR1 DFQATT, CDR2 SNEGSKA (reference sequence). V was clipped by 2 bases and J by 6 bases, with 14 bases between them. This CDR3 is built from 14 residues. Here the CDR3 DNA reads TGCAGTGCTAGACCCAGGGGTTCGGGCAATGAGCAGTTCTTC. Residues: CSARPRGSGNEQFF.

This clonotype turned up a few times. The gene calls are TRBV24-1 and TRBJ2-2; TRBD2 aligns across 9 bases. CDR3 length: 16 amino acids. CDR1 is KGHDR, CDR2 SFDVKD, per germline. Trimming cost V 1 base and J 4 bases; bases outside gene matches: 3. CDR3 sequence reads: CATSDFRGRGTGELFF. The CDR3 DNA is TGTGCCACCAGTGATTTTCGCGGGAGGGGCACCGGGGAGCTGTTTTTT.

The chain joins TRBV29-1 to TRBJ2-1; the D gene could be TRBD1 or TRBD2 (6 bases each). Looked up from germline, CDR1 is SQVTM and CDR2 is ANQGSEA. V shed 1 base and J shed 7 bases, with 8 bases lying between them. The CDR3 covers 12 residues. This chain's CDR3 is CSVEGRGNEQFF. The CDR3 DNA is TGCAGCGTTGAAGGGAGGGGGAATGAGCAGTTCTTC.